A selection of T cell receptor beta chains follows, all from one sample in a study of blood T cells in healthy people across ages. TCRdb re-derived calls from the 5' RACE reads in MiXCR, one entry per CDR3 protein. This repertoire shows over 750,000 distinct CDR3 sequences, about 25% found once; its top ten account for 9.4%. The sample was also linked to a second study, of T cells of mothers and their children.

Sequenced material: blood. These receptors were obtained from a boy younger than 18 in good health. The CDR3 runs from the conserved cysteine through the conserved F or W. The D gene is left open where the match is weak. Some rows mark clone size as missing; the rest say once, few, many or name a class of expanded clone.

j_call,clone_size,d_call,v_call,cdr3_aa,cdr3_nt
TRBJ2-1,once,-,TRBV2,CASSETDSHNEQFF,TGTGCCAGCAGTGAAACCGACAGCCACAATGAGCAGTTCTTC
TRBJ2-1,-,-,TRBV20-1,CSARVMSSYNEQFF,TGCAGTGCTAGAGTAATGAGCTCCTACAATGAGCAGTTCTTC
TRBJ2-5,-,-,TRBV15,CATSPRTGQETQYF,TGTGCCACCAGCCCCCGCACCGGTCAAGAGACCCAGTACTTC
TRBJ2-7,few,TRBD1,TRBV7-9,CASSLTGATYEQYF,TGTGCCAGCAGCTTGACAGGGGCGACCTACGAGCAGTACTTC
TRBJ2-3,-,TRBD2,TRBV20-1,CSARVLAGPSTDTQYF,TGCAGTGCTAGGGTATTAGCGGGACCTAGCACAGATACGCAGTATTTT
TRBJ2-7,many,-,TRBV7-9,CASSLSGYEQYF,TGTGCCAGCAGCTTAAGTGGTTACGAGCAGTACTTC
TRBJ2-3,-,-,TRBV6-5,CASSYSGQGSVADSTDTQYF,TGTGCCAGCAGTTACTCGGGCCAGGGGTCAGTCGCCGATAGCACAGATACGCAGTATTTT
TRBJ1-2,few,TRBD1,TRBV29-1,CSVETTGGNGYTF,TGCAGCGTGGAAACGACAGGGGGAAACGGCTACACCTTC
TRBJ2-4,-,-,TRBV20-1,CSARGGRMAGFEGSEGPKNIQYF,TGCAGTGCTAGAGGGGGGAGGATGGCTGGGTTCGAAGGGTCGGAGGGCCCCAAAAACATTCAGTACTTC
TRBJ1-1,few,-,TRBV19,CASFKMDGTEAFF,TGTGCCAGTTTTAAAATGGATGGCACTGAAGCTTTCTTT
TRBJ2-1,-,TRBD2,TRBV7-2,CASGYRLGLAGGHNEQFF,TGTGCCAGCGGCTACCGCCTCGGGCTAGCGGGGGGGCACAATGAGCAGTTCTTC
TRBJ1-6,-,-,TRBV12-3/TRBV12-4,CASSPRQASGRSRNSPLHF,TGTGCCAGCAGTCCCCGACAGGCTAGTGGTCGTTCCCGAAATTCACCCCTCCACTTT
TRBJ2-7,few,TRBD1,TRBV28,CASSPTGQGSEQYF,TGTGCCAGCAGTCCTACGGGACAGGGCTCCGAGCAGTACTTC
TRBJ2-1,-,TRBD1,TRBV6-2/TRBV6-3,CASSAGTGAILGNEQFF,TGTGCCAGCAGTGCCGGGACAGGGGCGATCTTAGGCAATGAGCAGTTCTTC
TRBJ2-2,-,TRBD2,TRBV28,CASSQPGLASDGELFF,TGTGCCAGCAGTCAACCGGGACTAGCGTCGGACGGGGAGCTGTTTTTT
TRBJ1-5,few,-,TRBV5-1,CASSLAGREDQPQHF,TGCGCCAGCAGCTTGGCGGGCAGGGAAGATCAGCCCCAGCATTTT
TRBJ2-5,few,TRBD2,TRBV3-1,CASSPQTSEYQETQYF,TGTGCCAGCAGCCCTCAGACTAGCGAGTACCAAGAGACCCAGTACTTC
TRBJ2-7,-,-,TRBV15,CATSRNPLDAGDEQYF,TGTGCCACCAGCAGAAACCCTTTGGACGCGGGCGACGAGCAGTACTTC